These 31 T cell receptor beta chains came from one sample sequenced in a study of beta chain features in type 1 diabetes. The sequenced template was cDNA made from the entire isolated RNA. Sequenced by immunoSEQ multiplex PCR; TCRdb stores in-frame clones only, minus some. The profile covers approximately 44,000 clones, with approximately 56% appearing a single time and less than 2.5% taken by the ten largest. The sequencing sample was made of Tregs from blood. The receptors here all came from a woman between 18 and 30 years old in good health.

This clone turned up a few times. The chain combines TRBV7-2 with TRBJ2-3; 7 bases are a match to TRBD2. V was pared by 4 bases and J by 5 bases, with 6 bases of the junction left unmatched. CDR1 and CDR2 (germline): SGHTA, FQGNSA. The CDR3 covers 14 residues. This chain's CDR3 is CASSSGLLGDTQYF. As DNA, the CDR3 is TGTGCCAGCAGCTCGGGACTATTGGGAGATACGCAGTATTTT.

The V gene is TRBV6-5, the J gene TRBJ2-1; D might be TRBD1 (5 bases). Between the trimmed V and J ends, which lost 2 bases and 10 bases, there was a span of 18 bases. CDR1 is MNHEY, CDR2 SVGAGI, per germline. The CDR3 is 15 residues long. In nucleotides, the CDR3 is TGTGCCAGCAGTTACGGGGCTGGGTCCGAGTGGGAGCAGTTCTTC. Its protein product is CASSYGAGSEWEQFF.

This clone was seen more than once but under ten times. CDR3 amino acids: CASSYSGSSYNEQFF. The CDR3 DNA is TGTGCCAGCAGTTACAGCGGGAGCTCCTACAATGAGCAGTTCTTC. J is TRBJ2-1 and V is TRBV5-4, with 8 bases lining up with TRBD2. Germline V CDR1 and CDR2: SGHNT, YYREEE (reference sequence). This CDR3 spans 15 amino acids. Trimming took 5 bases from V and 0 from J; bases not matched to a gene: 4.

This chain connects TRBV14 to TRBJ2-1; 11 bases are shared with TRBD2. The CDR3 totals 19 residues. J gave up 4 bases and V 3 bases, and 14 bases lay outside the gene matches. Germline CDR1 and CDR2: SGHDN and FVKESK. CDR3 in amino acids: CASSHSLTSGIWRYNEQFF. In DNA, the CDR3 is TGTGCCAGCAGCCATAGTTTGACTAGCGGGATTTGGAGATACAATGAGCAGTTCTTC.

The V call is TRBV9, the J call TRBJ1-4; D possibly corresponds to TRBD1 (5 bases). V was shortened by 5 bases and J by 0 bases, with 14 bases between the two germline ends. Germline CDR1 and CDR2: SGDLS and YYNGEE. This CDR3 comprises 16 residues. CDR3 bases: TGTGCCAGCAGTCTTCGGGACTCTGCAACTAATGAAAAACTGTTTTTT. Translated, it gives CASSLRDSATNEKLFF.

The CDR3 DNA is TGTGCCAGCACGCTACCGGGACAGAACTACGAGCAGTACTTC. Translated, it gives CASTLPGQNYEQYF. V gene TRBV6-6 combines with J gene TRBJ2-5, with 7 positions matching TRBD1. With the DNA end fitting TRBJ2-7 better, the J assignment may be wrong. The CDR3 totals 14 residues. CDR1 and CDR2 from the germline V gene are MNHNY and SVGAGI (reference sequence).

The genes are TRBV6-5 and TRBJ1-5; D possibly corresponds to TRBD1 (6 bases). V was pared by 2 bases and J by 3 bases, with 11 bases between. This CDR3 has 15 residues. Germline CDR1 is MNHEY and CDR2 is SVGAGI. The CDR3 is CASSYRGQTNQPQHF. The CDR3 DNA reads as TGTGCCAGCAGTTACCGCGGACAGACCAATCAGCCCCAGCATTTT.

This chain links TRBV27 with TRBJ2-3; 8 nucleotides align to TRBD1. V lost 7 bases, J lost 5 bases, and 8 bases stayed unmatched. Germline CDR1 reads MNHEY; CDR2 reads SMNVEV (reference sequence). CDR3 length equals 14 residues. The CDR3 loop reads CASTRTGRIDTQYF. CDR3 nucleotides: TGTGCCAGCACCAGGACAGGGAGGATAGATACGCAGTATTTT.

The chain is built from TRBV29-1 and TRBJ2-7; tentatively, D is TRBD2 (6 bases). With 7 bases removed from V and 4 bases from J, the gap between germline ends came to 11 bases. Per the germline V gene, CDR1 is SQVTM and CDR2 is ANQGSEA. The CDR3 length is 11 residues. DNA for the CDR3: TGCAGCGGGGGGGTTGGTTACGAGCAGTACTTC. It translates to CSGGVGYEQYF.

The chain joins TRBV19 to TRBJ2-2; tentatively, D is TRBD1 (5 bases). CDR3 length equals 14 residues. Trimming pared 5 bases from V and 5 bases from J, leaving 12 bases between. CDR1 LNHDA and CDR2 SQIVND come from the germline V gene (reference sequence). CDR3 amino acids: CASSLRYRTGELFF. As DNA, the CDR3 is TGTGCCAGTAGTCTCCGATACAGGACCGGGGAGCTGTTTTTT.

The chain recombines TRBV18 with TRBJ1-6; 9 bases match TRBD1. With V trimmed by 6 bases and J by 5 bases, 5 bases remained unmatched. Germline loops: CDR1 KGHSH, CDR2 LQKENI. This CDR3 comprises 15 residues. The CDR3 loop reads CASSPGQGDNSPLHF. CDR3 sequence (DNA): TGTGCCAGCTCTCCGGGACAGGGTGATAATTCACCCCTCCACTTT.

This chain joins TRBV6-5 and TRBJ2-2, with D maybe TRBD1 (6 bases). The germline CDR1 and CDR2 sequences are MNHEY and SVGAGI. Trimming took off 7 bases at V and 3 bases at J, with 15 bases between the two ends. The CDR3 consists of 15 residues. The CDR3 DNA is TGTGCCAGCATGGTCCGGACAGTCTACACCGGGGAGCTGTTTTTT. It encodes CASMVRTVYTGELFF.

The chain employs TRBV18 and TRBJ2-1; TRBD2 matches at 11 bases. V trimming: 2 bases; J trimming: 0 bases; junction bases outside the gene matches: 9. CDR1 KGHSH and CDR2 LQKENI come from the germline V gene. This CDR3 region has 19 residues. The CDR3 sequence is CASSPTLAGGSSSYNEQFF. For the CDR3, the DNA is TGTGCCAGCTCACCAACTCTAGCGGGGGGCTCGAGCTCCTACAATGAGCAGTTCTTC.

The rearrangement joins TRBV7-2 to TRBJ2-7; a weak D match, TRBD2 (6 bases). This CDR3 has 13 residues. CDR1 is SGHTA and CDR2 is FQGNSA in the germline V gene. The V end was cut by 5 bases, the J end by 2 bases, with 10 bases between. The CDR3 region has the DNA TGTGCCAGCAGCCCCAGCGGGCCCTACGAGCAGTACTTC. It specifies CASSPSGPYEQYF.

This clone has just one count. The rearrangement links TRBV19 to TRBJ2-6, with 11 bases aligning to TRBD1. There are 17 residues in the CDR3. J was trimmed by 1 base and V by 4 bases; bases with no gene match: 3. Germline V lookup: CDR1 LNHDA, CDR2 SQIVND (reference sequence). CDR3 amino acids: CASSRTGGLSGANVLTF. As DNA, the CDR3 is TGTGCCAGTAGTAGGACAGGGGGCTTGTCTGGGGCCAACGTCCTGACTTTC.

V usage is TRBV6-5 and J usage is TRBJ2-3; the D gene is possibly TRBD2 (6 bases). The CDR3 length is 14 residues. The germline V gene encodes CDR1 MNHEY and CDR2 SVGAGI. Trimming shortened V by 7 bases and J by 3 bases, and 14 bases separated the two germline ends. The CDR3 DNA reads as TGTGCCAGCACCGTAGCGGCGGGGACAGATACGCAGTATTTT. Protein: CASTVAAGTDTQYF.

The chain combines TRBV29-1 with TRBJ1-5; 9 positions match TRBD1. CDR1 and CDR2 from the germline V gene are SQVTM and ANQGSEA. The trim removed 7 bases at V and 6 bases at J, leaving 16 bases unmatched. The CDR3 consists of 16 residues. CDR3 in DNA: TGCAGCGCAACCCTATTGCCGGGACAGGGAGTTCAGCCCCAGCATTTT. Its translation: CSATLLPGQGVQPQHF.

The V and J genes are TRBV2 and TRBJ1-5; the D gene is possibly TRBD1 (6 bases). CDR1 is SNHLY and CDR2 is FYNNEI in the germline V gene. The V gene lost 8 bases and the J gene lost 3 bases, with 14 bases spanning the gap. The CDR3 extends over 14 amino acids. CDR3 sequence: CASSGGQYNQPQHF. CDR3 nucleotide sequence: TGTGCCAGCTCCGGAGGACAGTACAATCAGCCCCAGCATTTT.

This clone has a handful of counts. V usage is TRBV11-2 and J usage is TRBJ1-1; D is ambiguous. The CDR3 spans 14 residues. Germline CDR1 is SGHAT and CDR2 is FQNNGV. The V and J ends lost 5 bases and 2 bases respectively, with 12 bases between them. The DNA for the CDR3 is TGTGCCAGCAGCAACACCAGGTCAAACACTGAAGCTTTCTTT. As protein: CASSNTRSNTEAFF.

V gene TRBV30 combines with J gene TRBJ2-2; tentatively, D is TRBD2 (5 bases). The CDR3 sequence is 14 residues long. Germline V gene lookup returns CDR1 GTSNPN and CDR2 SVGIG (reference sequence). With 0 bases removed from V and 5 bases from J, the gap between germline ends came to 10 bases. This CDR3 reads CAWSVESGTGELFF. In DNA, the CDR3 is TGTGCCTGGAGTGTAGAATCGGGAACCGGGGAGCTGTTTTTT.

The chain recombines TRBV5-5 with TRBJ2-1; D remains ambiguous. Germline CDR1 and CDR2: SGHKS and YYEKEE (reference sequence). This CDR3 comprises 11 residues. Trimming stripped 4 bases from V and 7 bases from J, with 6 bases between. DNA of the CDR3: TGTGCCAGCAGCAGAGCTAATGAGCAGTTCTTC. Amino acids: CASSRANEQFF.

This clone was counted between two and nine times. This chain connects TRBV5-4 to TRBJ2-7; TRBD2 matches at 8 bases. The germline V gene has CDR1 SGHNT and CDR2 YYREEE (reference sequence). The CDR3 runs 16 residues. V dropped 1 base and J dropped 5; count of bases not matched to a gene: 11. The CDR3 DNA follows: TGTGCCAGCAGCTTGACGAGACGGTCGGGGGGGAACGAGCAGTACTTC. Encoded protein: CASSLTRRSGGNEQYF.

The sample holds a few counts of this clone. J is TRBJ2-7 and V is TRBV11-2; TRBD2 matches 11 bases. The junction had 10 bases not matched to a gene; V was cut back by 8 bases and J by 1 base. This CDR3 spans 16 amino acids. CDR1 and CDR2 (germline): SGHAT, FQNNGV. CDR3 amino acids: CASSRGGTSGSYEQYF. The CDR3 DNA sequence: TGTGCCAGCTCTAGGGGAGGGACTAGCGGATCCTACGAGCAGTACTTC.

The chain combines TRBV19 with TRBJ2-5; the match to TRBD2 covers 8 bases. This CDR3 spans 16 amino acids. V lost 5 bases to trimming and J lost 5 bases; unmatched junction nucleotides: 13. Germline V gene sequence: CDR1 LNHDA, CDR2 SQIVND (reference sequence). CDR3 bases: TGTGCCAGTAGTGACGGGGGAGCGGGAGTACGGGAGACCCAGTACTTC. Its protein product is CASSDGGAGVRETQYF.

The rearrangement uses TRBV29-1 and TRBJ2-1; D is uncertain. Germline CDR1 and CDR2: SQVTM and ANQGSEA. CDR3 length equals 15 residues. The ends were cut back, 5 bases at V and 0 bases at J, with 14 bases in the middle. CDR3 coding DNA: TGCAGCGTTTCCCTTTTGTTCAGCTCCTACAATGAGCAGTTCTTC. It codes for CSVSLLFSSYNEQFF.

In DNA, the CDR3 is TGTGCCAGCAGCGCTGGGGGAGGTGAAGCTTTCTTT. Protein: CASSAGGGEAFF. The chain combines TRBV5-4 with TRBJ1-1; possible D gene TRBD1, 5 bases. Germline V CDR1 and CDR2: SGHNT, YYREEE (reference sequence). The V end lost 4 bases, the J end lost 7 bases, and 11 bases lay between the germline ends. The CDR3 consists of 12 residues.

The CDR3 sequence is CASRTGFLNTEAFF. DNA of the CDR3: TGTGCCAGCAGGACAGGGTTCCTGAACACTGAAGCTTTCTTT. The chain joins TRBV27 to TRBJ1-1; 7 bases map to TRBD1. From germline, CDR1 is MNHEY and CDR2 SMNVEV (reference sequence). The V gene end was trimmed by 6 bases and the J gene end by 0 bases; junction bases not matched to a gene: 4. The CDR3 runs to 14 residues.

The rearrangement links TRBV2 to TRBJ2-3; 10 nucleotides agree with TRBD2. The V gene's germline CDR1 is SNHLY and CDR2 FYNNEI. The CDR3 loop spans 18 amino acids. Unmatched junction bases numbered 10, after V lost 2 bases and J lost 2 bases. CDR3 loop: CASSEFWTSGYDTDTQYF. CDR3 nucleotide sequence: TGTGCCAGCAGTGAATTTTGGACTAGCGGCTATGACACAGATACGCAGTATTTT.

This sequence joins TRBV30 and TRBJ2-7; 9 bases map to TRBD2. Germline CDR1 and CDR2: GTSNPN and SVGIG (reference sequence). The CDR3 totals 13 residues. The junction had 6 bases not matched to a gene; V was cut back by 0 bases and J by 9 bases. CDR3 nucleotide sequence: TGTGCCTGGAGTGTAGGGGCTAGCGGGGTGCAGTACTTC. As protein: CAWSVGASGVQYF.

The chain carries TRBV4-1 and TRBJ2-3; 11 bases are shared with TRBD1. There are 16 residues in the CDR3. The germline V gene has CDR1 MGHRA and CDR2 YSYEKL. After removal of 5 bases from V and 4 bases from J, the junction contained 8 bases not matched to a gene. The CDR3 protein is CASSSPGQGAADTQYF. The CDR3 DNA sequence: TGCGCCAGCAGCTCCCCCGGACAGGGGGCTGCAGATACGCAGTATTTT.

The chain couples TRBV5-4 to TRBJ2-2; the D is unclear. Germline CDR1 is SGHNT and CDR2 is YYREEE (reference sequence). The V and J ends lost 0 bases and 1 base respectively, with 7 bases between them. The CDR3 loop spans 15 amino acids. The CDR3: CASSLGRMNTGELFF. CDR3 nucleotides: TGTGCCAGCAGCTTGGGGCGGATGAACACCGGGGAGCTGTTTTTT.